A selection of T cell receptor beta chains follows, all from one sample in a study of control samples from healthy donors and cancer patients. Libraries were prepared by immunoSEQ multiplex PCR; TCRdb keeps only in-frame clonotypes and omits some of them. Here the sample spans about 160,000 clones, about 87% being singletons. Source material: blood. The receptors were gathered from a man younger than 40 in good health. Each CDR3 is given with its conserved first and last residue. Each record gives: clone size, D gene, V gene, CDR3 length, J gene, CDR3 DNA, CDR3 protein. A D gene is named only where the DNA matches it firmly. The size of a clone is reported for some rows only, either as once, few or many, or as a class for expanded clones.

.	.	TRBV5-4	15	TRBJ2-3	TGTGCCAGCAGGGCGCCGGGACACCGCCGAGATACGCAGTATTTT	CASRAPGHRRDTQYF
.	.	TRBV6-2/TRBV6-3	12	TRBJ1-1	TGTGCCAGCAGTAGGAGTTCTGCTGAAGCTTTCTTT	CASSRSSAEAFF
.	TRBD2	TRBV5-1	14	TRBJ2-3	TGCGCCAGCAGCTTGGTAGCGGGACCAGATACGCAGTATTTT	CASSLVAGPDTQYF
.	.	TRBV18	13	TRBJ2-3	TGTGCCAGCTCACCCCCCGGCACAGATACGCAGTATTTT	CASSPPGTDTQYF
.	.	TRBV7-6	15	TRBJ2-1	TGTGCCAGCAGCTTAGCCCACGGCGCCTACAATGAGCAGTTCTTC	CASSLAHGAYNEQFF
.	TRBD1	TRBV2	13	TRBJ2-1	TGTGCCACCCGTCCGACAGGGGCGCCAGTTTCTATCTTC	CATRPTGAPVSIF
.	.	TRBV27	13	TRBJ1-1	TGTGCCAGCAGTTTAAAAGGGCACACTGAAGCTTTCTTT	CASSLKGHTEAFF
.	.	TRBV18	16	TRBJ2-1	TGTGCCAGCTCCCGCGCGGGGACATACTTTTACAATGAGCAGTTCTTC	CASSRAGTYFYNEQFF
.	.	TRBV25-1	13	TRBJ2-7	TGTGCCAGCACCCCCCCGGATGAGGACGAGCAGTACTTC	CASTPPDEDEQYF
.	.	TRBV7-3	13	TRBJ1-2	TGTGCCAGCAGCTTACGAGCTTGGGGTGGCTACACCTTC	CASSLRAWGGYTF
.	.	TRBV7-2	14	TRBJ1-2	TGTGCCAGCAGCTTAGGAGATAGGGTGTGGGGCTACACCTTC	CASSLGDRVWGYTF
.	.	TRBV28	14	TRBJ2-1	TGTGCCAGCGGCCTCCTGCGGACCCTCAATGAGCAGTTCTTC	CASGLLRTLNEQFF
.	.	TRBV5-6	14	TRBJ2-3	TGTGCCAGCAGCTTGGGTATTAGCACAGATACGCAGTATTTT	CASSLGISTDTQYF
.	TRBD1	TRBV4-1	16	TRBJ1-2	TGCGCCAGCAGCCAACCCCGACAGGGTACTAACTATGGCTACACCTTC	CASSQPRQGTNYGYTF
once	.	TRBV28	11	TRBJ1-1	TGTGCCAGCAGTGGGGAGCCTGAAGCTTTCTTT	CASSGEPEAFF
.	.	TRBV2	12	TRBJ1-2	TGTGCCAGCGGGACACGGAACTATGGCTACACCTTC	CASGTRNYGYTF
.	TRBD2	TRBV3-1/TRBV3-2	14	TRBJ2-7	TGTGCCAGCAGCCTAAGCGGGGAAGTATACGAGCAGTACTTC	CASSLSGEVYEQYF
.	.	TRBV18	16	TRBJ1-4	TGTGCCAGCTCACCAAACTCTGCTGGGGTCGGTGAAAAACTGTTTTTT	CASSPNSAGVGEKLFF
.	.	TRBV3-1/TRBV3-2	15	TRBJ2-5	TGTGCCAGCAGCCAAGCCTCGCGGTGGAGGGAGACCCAGTACTTC	CASSQASRWRETQYF
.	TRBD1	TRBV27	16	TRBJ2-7	TGTGCCAGCAATCTCTACCGGGACAGGGGTTCCGACGAGCAGTACTTC	CASNLYRDRGSDEQYF
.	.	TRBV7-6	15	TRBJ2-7	TGTGCCAGCAGCTTAATTGACCAGGGCAACTACGAGCAGTACTTC	CASSLIDQGNYEQYF
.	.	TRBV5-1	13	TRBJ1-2	TGCGCCAGCAGATCCGGGACAAACTATGGCTACACCTTC	CASRSGTNYGYTF
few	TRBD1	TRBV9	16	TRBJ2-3	TGTGCCAGCAGCGTCGGGACAGGGAACGTGGCAGATACGCAGTATTTT	CASSVGTGNVADTQYF
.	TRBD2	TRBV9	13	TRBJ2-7	TGTGCCAGCAGCGTATACACTAGCGGGAGTCTTTACTTC	CASSVYTSGSLYF
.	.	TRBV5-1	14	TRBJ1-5	TGCGCCAGCAGCTTGGAGGGCCCCAATCAGCCCCAGCATTTT	CASSLEGPNQPQHF
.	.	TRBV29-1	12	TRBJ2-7	TGCAGCGTCCCGCATTCTTCGGGCGAGCAGTACTTC	CSVPHSSGEQYF
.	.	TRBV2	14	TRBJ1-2	TGTGCCAGCAGCTTGGAGCGTAGGAACGGGGGCTACACCTTC	CASSLERRNGGYTF
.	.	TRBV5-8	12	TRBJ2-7	TGTGCCAGCAGCTTAAAAGCCTACGAGCAGTACTTC	CASSLKAYEQYF
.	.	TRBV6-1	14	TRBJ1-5	TGTGCCAGCAGTGAACAGCGACAAAATCAGCCCCAGCATTTT	CASSEQRQNQPQHF
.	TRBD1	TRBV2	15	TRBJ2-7	TGTGCCAGCAACGGACAGGGGGCGGCGGAGGACGAGCAGTACTTC	CASNGQGAAEDEQYF
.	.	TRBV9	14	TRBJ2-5	TGTGCCAGCAGCGTAGAGGTAGATGAGGAGACCCAGTACTTC	CASSVEVDEETQYF
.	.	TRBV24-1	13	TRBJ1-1	TGTGCCACCAGTGGCTCGGGGGGCGGTGAAGCTTTCTTT	CATSGSGGGEAFF
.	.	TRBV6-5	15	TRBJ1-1	TGTGCCAGCACCCTCCACGGGGGTGTAGGGACTGAAGCTTTCTTT	CASTLHGGVGTEAFF